The sequence of this T cell receptor (beta chain) was determined in a study of blood T cell repertoires in COVID-19. For the study at large: Donors in the United States, Italy and Spain gave samples during acute or convalescent COVID-19.

CDR3 length: 15 residues. In germline, CDR1 is SGHTA, CDR2 FQGNSA. V was pared by 1 base and J by 5 bases, with 14 bases between. Here immunoSEQ multiplex PCR was the method, and the copy in TCRdb shows in-frame clones only, minus some. Of under 250,000 clones in the sample, around 88% were seen once. This chain joins TRBV7-2 and TRBJ1-1; D ambiguous. The origin of this receptor is a man of 80 years or more with acute or convalescent COVID-19. The sample comprised peripheral blood. For the CDR3, the DNA is TGTGCCAGCAGCTTAGAGCCGGGGAGGAGGACTGAAGCTTTCTTT. It is translated as CASSLEPGRRTEAFF. The whole variable domain, filled in from reference TRBV7-2 and TRBJ1-1, reads GAGVSQSPSNKVTEKGKDVELRCDPISGHTALYWYRQSLGQGLEFLIYFQGNSAPDKSGLPSDRFSAERTGGSVSTLTIQRTQQEDSAVYLCASSLEPGRRTEAFFGQGTRLTVV.